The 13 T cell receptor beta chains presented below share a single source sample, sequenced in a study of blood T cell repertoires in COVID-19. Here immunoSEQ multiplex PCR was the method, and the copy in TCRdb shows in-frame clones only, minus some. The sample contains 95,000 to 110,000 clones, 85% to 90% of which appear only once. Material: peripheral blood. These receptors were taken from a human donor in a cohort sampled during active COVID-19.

The CDR3 region has the DNA TGTGCCAGCAGCTTAAAGACAGGGGGGTACAATGAGCAGTTCTTC. Protein product: CASSLKTGGYNEQFF. The V and J genes are TRBV7-3 and TRBJ2-1; 9 bases align to TRBD1. V lost 1 base and J lost 4; bases outside the gene matches: 2. CDR1 SGHTA and CDR2 FQGTGA come from the germline V gene. The CDR3 runs to 15 residues.

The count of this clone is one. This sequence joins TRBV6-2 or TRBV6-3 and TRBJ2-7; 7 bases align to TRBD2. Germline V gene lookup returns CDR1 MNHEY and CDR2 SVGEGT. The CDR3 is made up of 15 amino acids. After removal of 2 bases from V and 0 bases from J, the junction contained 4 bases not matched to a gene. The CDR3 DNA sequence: TGTGCCAGCAGTTACGGGAGGGGCCTCTCCTACGAGCAGTACTTC. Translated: CASSYGRGLSYEQYF.

The CDR3 DNA reads as TGTGCCAGCAGAATGAACGGAGCAACTAATGAAAAACTGTTTTTT. Its translation: CASRMNGATNEKLFF. V and J are TRBV27 and TRBJ1-4; D is unresolved. This CDR3 has 15 amino acids. Germline V gene sequence: CDR1 MNHEY, CDR2 SMNVEV (reference sequence). Trimming removed 6 bases at V and 0 bases at J, with 11 bases between.

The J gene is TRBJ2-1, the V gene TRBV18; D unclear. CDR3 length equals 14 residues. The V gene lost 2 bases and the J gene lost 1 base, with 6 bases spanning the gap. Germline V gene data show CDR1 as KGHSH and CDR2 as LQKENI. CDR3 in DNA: TGTGCCAGCTCACCATCCCGGTCCTACAATGAGCAGTTCTTC. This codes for CASSPSRSYNEQFF.

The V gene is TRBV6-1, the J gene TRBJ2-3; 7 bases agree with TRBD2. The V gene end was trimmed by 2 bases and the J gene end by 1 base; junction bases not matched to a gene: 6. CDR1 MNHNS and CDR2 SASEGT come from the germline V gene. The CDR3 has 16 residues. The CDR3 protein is CASSELAVQGTDTQYF. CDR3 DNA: TGTGCCAGCAGTGAACTAGCGGTTCAGGGCACAGATACGCAGTATTTT.

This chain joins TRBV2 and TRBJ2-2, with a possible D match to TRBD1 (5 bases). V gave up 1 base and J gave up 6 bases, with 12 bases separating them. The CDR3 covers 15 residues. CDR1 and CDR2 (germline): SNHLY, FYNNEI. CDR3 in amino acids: CASSEGAGLAGELFF. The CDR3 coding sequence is TGTGCCAGCAGTGAAGGGGCAGGGTTGGCCGGGGAGCTGTTTTTT.

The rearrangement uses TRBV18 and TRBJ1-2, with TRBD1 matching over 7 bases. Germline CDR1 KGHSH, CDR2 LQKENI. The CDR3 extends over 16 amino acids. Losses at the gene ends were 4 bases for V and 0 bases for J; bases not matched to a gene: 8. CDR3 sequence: CASSLGTADPNYGYTF. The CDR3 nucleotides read TGTGCCAGCTCACTGGGGACAGCAGATCCTAACTATGGCTACACCTTC.

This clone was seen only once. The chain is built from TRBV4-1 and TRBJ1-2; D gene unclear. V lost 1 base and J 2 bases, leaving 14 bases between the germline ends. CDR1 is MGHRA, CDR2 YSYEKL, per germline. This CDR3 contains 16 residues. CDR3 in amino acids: CASSQVFPRRNYGYTF. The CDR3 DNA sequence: TGCGCCAGCAGCCAAGTATTCCCTAGGAGGAACTATGGCTACACCTTC.

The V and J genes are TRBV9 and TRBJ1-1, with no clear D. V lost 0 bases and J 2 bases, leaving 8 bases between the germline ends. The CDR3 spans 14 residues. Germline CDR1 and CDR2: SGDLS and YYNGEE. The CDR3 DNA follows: TGTGCCAGCAGCGTAGCTCCAGGAAACACTGAAGCTTTCTTT. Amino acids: CASSVAPGNTEAFF.

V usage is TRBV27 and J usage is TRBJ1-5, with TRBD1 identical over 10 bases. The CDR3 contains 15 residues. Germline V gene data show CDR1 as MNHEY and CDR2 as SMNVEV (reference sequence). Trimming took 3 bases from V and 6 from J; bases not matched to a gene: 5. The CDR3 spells CASSLGQGLGQPQHF. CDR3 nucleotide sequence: TGTGCCAGCAGTTTGGGACAGGGGTTAGGTCAGCCCCAGCATTTT.

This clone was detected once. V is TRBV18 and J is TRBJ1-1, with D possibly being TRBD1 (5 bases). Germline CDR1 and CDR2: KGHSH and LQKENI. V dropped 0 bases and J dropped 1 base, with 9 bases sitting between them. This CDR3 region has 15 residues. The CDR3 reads CASSPPGRGNTEAFF. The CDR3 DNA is TGTGCCAGCTCACCACCGGGGCGAGGGAACACTGAAGCTTTCTTT.

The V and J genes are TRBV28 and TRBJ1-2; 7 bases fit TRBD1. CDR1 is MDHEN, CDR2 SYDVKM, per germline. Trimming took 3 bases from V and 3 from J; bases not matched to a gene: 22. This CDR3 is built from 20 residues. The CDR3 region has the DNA TGTGCCAGCAGTTTGTATGGAACCGGGACAGTGCCCCTATTCGACTATGGCTACACCTTC. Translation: CASSLYGTGTVPLFDYGYTF.

DNA of the CDR3: TGCAGTGCTAGTGAGGCTAGCGGGAGGCTGGAGCAGTACTTC. It is translated as CSASEASGRLEQYF. V gene TRBV20-1 combines with J gene TRBJ2-7; 11 bases fit TRBD2. The germline CDR1 and CDR2 sequences are DFQATT and SNEGSKA (reference sequence). CDR3 size: 14 residues. Trimming at V came to 3 bases and at J to 7 bases, leaving 8 bases not matched to a gene.